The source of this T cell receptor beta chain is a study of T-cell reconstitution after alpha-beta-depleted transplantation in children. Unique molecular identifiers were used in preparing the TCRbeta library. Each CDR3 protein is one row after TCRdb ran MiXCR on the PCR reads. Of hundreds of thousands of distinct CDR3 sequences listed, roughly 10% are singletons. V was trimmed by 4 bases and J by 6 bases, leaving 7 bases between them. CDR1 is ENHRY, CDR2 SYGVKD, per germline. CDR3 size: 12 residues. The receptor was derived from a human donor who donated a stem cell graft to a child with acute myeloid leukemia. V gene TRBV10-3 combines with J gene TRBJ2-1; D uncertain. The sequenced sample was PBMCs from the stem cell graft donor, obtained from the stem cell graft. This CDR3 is CAISVNSNEQFF. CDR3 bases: TGTGCCATCAGTGTTAACAGCAATGAGCAGTTCTTC.